A selection of T cell receptor beta chains follows, all from one sample in a study of blood T cell repertoires in COVID-19. Sequenced by immunoSEQ multiplex PCR; TCRdb stores in-frame clones only, minus some. Of roughly 520,000 clones listed, 88% are singletons. Sample: PBMCs or T cells enriched from blood (not recorded which). The receptors here all came from a woman in her thirties or forties who had recovered from COVID-19. Both conserved end residues are part of each CDR3. A D gene is named only where the DNA matches it firmly. Only part of the rows carry a size: once, few, many, or a class if the clone is expanded.

V gene	J gene	D gene	CDR3 length	clone size	CDR3 DNA	CDR3 protein
TRBV9	TRBJ1-1	-	14	-	TGTGCCAGCAGCGTAGAAACAGCTAACACTGAAGCTTTCTTT	CASSVETANTEAFF
TRBV6-5	TRBJ2-7	TRBD2	14	-	TGTGCCAGCAGCCGACTAGCGGGAGCGTACGAGCAGTACTTC	CASSRLAGAYEQYF
TRBV18	TRBJ2-3	-	15	-	TGTGCCAGCTCACCAGGGGCAGCTAGCACAGATACGCAGTATTTT	CASSPGAASTDTQYF
TRBV7-9	TRBJ2-7	TRBD2	17	-	TGTGCCAGCAGCTTCTCCGGGACTAGCGGGAGACCTTACGAGCAGTACTTC	CASSFSGTSGRPYEQYF
TRBV2	TRBJ1-5	-	14	once	TGTGCCAGCAGTAGACAGAGTGAGCATCAGCCCCAGCATTTT	CASSRQSEHQPQHF
TRBV9	TRBJ2-7	TRBD2	15	many	TGTGCCAGCAGCGTTTTTGGCGGGAGTGTGGACGAGCAGTACTTC	CASSVFGGSVDEQYF
TRBV6-2/TRBV6-3	TRBJ1-1	-	15	few	TGTGCCAGCAGTTGGGACATCTCCATGAACACTGAAGCTTTCTTT	CASSWDISMNTEAFF
TRBV6-2/TRBV6-3	TRBJ1-2	-	14	-	TGTGCCAGCAGCCCCACAGGGAGCTTTTATGGCTACACCTTC	CASSPTGSFYGYTF
TRBV11-3	TRBJ1-2	-	12	-	TGTGCCAGCAGCTTCGGAGTTGGTGGCTACACCTTC	CASSFGVGGYTF
TRBV6-2/TRBV6-3	TRBJ1-1	TRBD1	16	-	TGTGCCAGCAGTTACTCTACCGGGACAGGGATCACTGAAGCTTTCTTT	CASSYSTGTGITEAFF
TRBV6-5	TRBJ1-5	TRBD1	13	-	TGTGCCAGCGGGACAGGGGAGCGTCAGCCCCAGCATTTT	CASGTGERQPQHF
TRBV29-1	TRBJ2-3	TRBD2	17	-	TGCAGCGCCCAGGGGACTAGCGGGGGGATGTACACAGATACGCAGTATTTT	CSAQGTSGGMYTDTQYF
TRBV24-1	TRBJ2-5	-	16	-	TGTGCCACCAGTGATGGAGACAGAGAGCCTCAAGAGACCCAGTACTTC	CATSDGDREPQETQYF
TRBV19	TRBJ2-4	-	12	few	TGTGCCAGTAGTAACAGGGTACACATTCAGTACTTC	CASSNRVHIQYF
TRBV7-9	TRBJ1-4	TRBD1	15	-	TGTGCCAGCAGCTTAGCGGGACAGATTAATGAAAAACTGTTTTTT	CASSLAGQINEKLFF
TRBV19	TRBJ1-2	-	15	-	TGTGCCAGTACTACCCAACAGGAAAAGTTTGAAGGCTACACCTTC	CASTTQQEKFEGYTF
TRBV7-2	TRBJ1-2	-	13	-	TGTGCCAGCAGCACCGGGTCCCCGGGGGGCTACACCTTC	CASSTGSPGGYTF
TRBV11-2	TRBJ2-7	-	16	-	TGTGCCAGCAGCCCATTCCCGACGGGTAGCTCCTACGAGCAGTACTTC	CASSPFPTGSSYEQYF
TRBV5-1	TRBJ2-7	TRBD2	13	-	TGCGCCAGCAGCAATAGCGGGGCCTACGAGCAGTACTTC	CASSNSGAYEQYF
TRBV20-1	TRBJ2-5	-	12	-	TGCAGTGCTAGTAGCGGCAAAGAGACCCAGTACTTC	CSASSGKETQYF
TRBV6-6	TRBJ1-5	TRBD1	13	-	TGTGCCAGCAGCCAGGGGGATCGACAGCCCCAGCATTTT	CASSQGDRQPQHF
TRBV11-2	TRBJ2-3	TRBD2	16	-	TGTGCCAGCAGCTTATTCTCGGTAGGGAGGGCAGATACGCAGTATTTT	CASSLFSVGRADTQYF